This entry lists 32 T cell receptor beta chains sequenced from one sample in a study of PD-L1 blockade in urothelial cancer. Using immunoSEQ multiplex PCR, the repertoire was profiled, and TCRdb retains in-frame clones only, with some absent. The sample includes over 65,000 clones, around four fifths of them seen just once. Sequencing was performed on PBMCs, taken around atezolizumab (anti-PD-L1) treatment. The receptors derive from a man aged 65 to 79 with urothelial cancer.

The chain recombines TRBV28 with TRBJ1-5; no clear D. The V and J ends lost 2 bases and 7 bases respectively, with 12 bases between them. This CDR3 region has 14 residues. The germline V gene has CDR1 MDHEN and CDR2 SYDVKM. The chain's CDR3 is CASSLGPGSQPQHF. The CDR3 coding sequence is TGTGCCAGCAGTTTAGGGCCGGGGAGCCAGCCCCAGCATTTT.

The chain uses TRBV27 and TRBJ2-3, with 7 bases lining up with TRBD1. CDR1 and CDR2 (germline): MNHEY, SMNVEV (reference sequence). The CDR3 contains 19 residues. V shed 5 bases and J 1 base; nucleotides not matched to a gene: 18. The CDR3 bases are TGTGCCAGCAGTCTTACATCCCCGGGACAGACCTTAGGCACAGATACGCAGTATTTT. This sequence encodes CASSLTSPGQTLGTDTQYF.

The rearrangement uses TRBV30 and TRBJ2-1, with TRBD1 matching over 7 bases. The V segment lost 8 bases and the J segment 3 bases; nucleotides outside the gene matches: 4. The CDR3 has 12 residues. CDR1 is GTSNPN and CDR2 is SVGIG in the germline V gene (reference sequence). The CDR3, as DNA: TGTGCCCGAGGGGGCGTCTACAATGAGCAGTTCTTC. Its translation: CARGGVYNEQFF.

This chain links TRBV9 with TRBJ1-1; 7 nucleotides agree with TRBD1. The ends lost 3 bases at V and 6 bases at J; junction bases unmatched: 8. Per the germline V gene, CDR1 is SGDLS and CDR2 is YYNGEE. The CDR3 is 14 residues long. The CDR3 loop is CASSGSQGLAEAFF. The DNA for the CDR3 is TGTGCCAGCAGCGGCTCACAGGGGCTGGCTGAAGCTTTCTTT.

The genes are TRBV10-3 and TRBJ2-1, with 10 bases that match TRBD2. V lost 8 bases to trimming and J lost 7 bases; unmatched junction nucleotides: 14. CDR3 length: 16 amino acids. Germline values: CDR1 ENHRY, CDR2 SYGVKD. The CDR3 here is CAISPGLAGEGNEQFF. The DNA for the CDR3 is TGTGCCATCTCCCCGGGGCTAGCGGGGGAGGGGAATGAGCAGTTCTTC.

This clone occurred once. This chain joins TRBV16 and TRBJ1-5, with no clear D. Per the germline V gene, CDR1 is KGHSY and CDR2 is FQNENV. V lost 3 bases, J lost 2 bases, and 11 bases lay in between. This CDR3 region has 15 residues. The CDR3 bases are TGTGCCAGCAGCCAGGGGAGTTTGGGCAATCAGCCCCAGCATTTT. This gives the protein CASSQGSLGNQPQHF.

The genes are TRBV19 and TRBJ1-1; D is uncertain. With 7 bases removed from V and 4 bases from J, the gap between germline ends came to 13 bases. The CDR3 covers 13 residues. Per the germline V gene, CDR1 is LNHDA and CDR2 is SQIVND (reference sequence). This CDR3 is CASIAPGGTEAFF. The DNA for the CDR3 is TGTGCCAGTATTGCCCCCGGTGGCACTGAAGCTTTCTTT.

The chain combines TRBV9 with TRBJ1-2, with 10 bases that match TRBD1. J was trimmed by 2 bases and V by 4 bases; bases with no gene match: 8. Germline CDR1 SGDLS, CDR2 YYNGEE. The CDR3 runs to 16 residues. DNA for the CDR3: TGTGCCAGCAGCCCACCGCCGGGACAGGGGAACTATGGCTACACCTTC. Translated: CASSPPPGQGNYGYTF.

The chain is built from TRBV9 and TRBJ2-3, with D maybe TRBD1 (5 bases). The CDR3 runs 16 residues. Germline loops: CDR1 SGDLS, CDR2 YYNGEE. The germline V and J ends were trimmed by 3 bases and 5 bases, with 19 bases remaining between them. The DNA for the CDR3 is TGTGCCAGCAGCGCCGTGGACACTCCCTTGGGAGATACGCAGTATTTT. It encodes CASSAVDTPLGDTQYF. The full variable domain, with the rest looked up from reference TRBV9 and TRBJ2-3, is DSGVTQTPKHLITATGQRVTLRCSPRSGDLSVYWYQQSLDQGLQFLIQYYNGEERAKGNILERFSAQQFPDLHSELNLSSLELGDSALYFCASSAVDTPLGDTQYFGPGTRLTVL.

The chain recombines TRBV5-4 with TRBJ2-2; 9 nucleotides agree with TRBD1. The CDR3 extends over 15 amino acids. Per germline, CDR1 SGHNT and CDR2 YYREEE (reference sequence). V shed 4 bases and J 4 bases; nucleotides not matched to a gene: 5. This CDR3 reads CASSGRTGVTGELFF. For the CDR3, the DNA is TGTGCCAGCAGCGGGCGGACAGGGGTCACCGGGGAGCTGTTTTTT.

The CDR3 nucleotides read TGCGCCAGCAGCTTGGTGGGGGACAGGGGGTACGAGCAGTACTTC. It translates to CASSLVGDRGYEQYF. The V gene is TRBV5-1, the J gene TRBJ2-7; 11 bases align to TRBD1. Germline lookup yields CDR1 SGHRS and CDR2 YFSETQ. The CDR3 totals 15 residues. The V gene end was trimmed by 0 bases and the J gene end by 4 bases; junction bases not matched to a gene: 3.

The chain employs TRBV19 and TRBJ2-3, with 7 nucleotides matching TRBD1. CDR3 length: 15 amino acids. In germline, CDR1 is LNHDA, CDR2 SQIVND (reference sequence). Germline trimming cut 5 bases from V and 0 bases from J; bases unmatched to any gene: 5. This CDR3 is CASSADRQSTDTQYF. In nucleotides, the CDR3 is TGTGCCAGTAGTGCGGACAGGCAAAGCACAGATACGCAGTATTTT.

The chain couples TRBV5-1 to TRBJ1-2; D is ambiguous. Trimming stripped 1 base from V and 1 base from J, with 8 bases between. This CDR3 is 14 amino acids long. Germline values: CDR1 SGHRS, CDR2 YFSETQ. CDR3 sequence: CASSLLGSNYGYTF. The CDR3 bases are TGCGCCAGCAGCTTGTTGGGCAGTAACTATGGCTACACCTTC.

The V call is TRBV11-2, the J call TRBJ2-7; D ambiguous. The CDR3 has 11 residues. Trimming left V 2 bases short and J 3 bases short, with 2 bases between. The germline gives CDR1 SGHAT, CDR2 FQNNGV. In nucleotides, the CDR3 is TGTGCCAGCAGCTTACACTACGAGCAGTACTTC. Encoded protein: CASSLHYEQYF.

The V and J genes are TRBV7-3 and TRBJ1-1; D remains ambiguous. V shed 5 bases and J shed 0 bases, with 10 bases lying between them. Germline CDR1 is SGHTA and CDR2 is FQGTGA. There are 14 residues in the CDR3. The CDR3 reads CASSLQNLNTEAFF. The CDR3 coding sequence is TGTGCCAGCAGCCTACAGAACTTGAACACTGAAGCTTTCTTT.

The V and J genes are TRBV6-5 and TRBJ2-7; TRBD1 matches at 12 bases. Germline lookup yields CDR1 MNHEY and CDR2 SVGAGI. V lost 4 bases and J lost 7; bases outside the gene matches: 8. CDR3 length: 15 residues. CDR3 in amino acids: CASSSPGQGAGEQYF. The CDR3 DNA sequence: TGTGCCAGCAGTTCTCCGGGACAGGGGGCGGGGGAGCAGTACTTC.

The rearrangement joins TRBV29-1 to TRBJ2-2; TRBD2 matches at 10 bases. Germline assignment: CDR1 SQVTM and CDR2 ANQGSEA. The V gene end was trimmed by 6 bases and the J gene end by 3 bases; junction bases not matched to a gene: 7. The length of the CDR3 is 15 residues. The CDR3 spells CSVSTSGKDTGELFF. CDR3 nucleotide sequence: TGCAGCGTCTCCACTAGCGGGAAGGACACCGGGGAGCTGTTTTTT.

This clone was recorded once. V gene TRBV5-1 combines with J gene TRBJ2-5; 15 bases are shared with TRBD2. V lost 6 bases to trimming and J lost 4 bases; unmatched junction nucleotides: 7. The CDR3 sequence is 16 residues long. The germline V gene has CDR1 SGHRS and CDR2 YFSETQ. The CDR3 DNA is TGCGCCAGCACCCGGACTAGCGGGAGGGTCGCAGAGACCCAGTACTTC. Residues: CASTRTSGRVAETQYF.

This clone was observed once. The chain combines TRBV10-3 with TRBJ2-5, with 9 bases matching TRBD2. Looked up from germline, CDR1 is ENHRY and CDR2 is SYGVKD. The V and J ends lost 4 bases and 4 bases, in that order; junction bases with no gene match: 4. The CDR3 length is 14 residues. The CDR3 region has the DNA TGTGCCATCAGTGGAGCGGGAGGACGAGAGACCCAGTACTTC. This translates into CAISGAGGRETQYF.

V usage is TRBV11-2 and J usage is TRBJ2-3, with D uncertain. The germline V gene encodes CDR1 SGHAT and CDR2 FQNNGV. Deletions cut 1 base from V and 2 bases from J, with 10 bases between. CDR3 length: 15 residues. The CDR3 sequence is CASSLGRVPTDTQYF. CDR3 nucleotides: TGTGCCAGCAGCTTAGGCCGGGTCCCCACAGATACGCAGTATTTT.

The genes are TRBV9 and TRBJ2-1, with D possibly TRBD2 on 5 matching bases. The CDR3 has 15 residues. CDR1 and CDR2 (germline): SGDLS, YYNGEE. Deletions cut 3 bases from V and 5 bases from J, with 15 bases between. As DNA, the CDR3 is TGTGCCAGCAGCGCTCTAGCCGACGGAAACAATGAGCAGTTCTTC. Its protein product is CASSALADGNNEQFF.

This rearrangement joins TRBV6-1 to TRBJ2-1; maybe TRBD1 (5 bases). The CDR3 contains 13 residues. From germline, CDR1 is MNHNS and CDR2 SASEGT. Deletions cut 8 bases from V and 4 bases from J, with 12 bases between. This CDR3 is CASGQTAYNEQFF. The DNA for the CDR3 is TGTGCCAGCGGTCAGACAGCTTACAATGAGCAGTTCTTC.

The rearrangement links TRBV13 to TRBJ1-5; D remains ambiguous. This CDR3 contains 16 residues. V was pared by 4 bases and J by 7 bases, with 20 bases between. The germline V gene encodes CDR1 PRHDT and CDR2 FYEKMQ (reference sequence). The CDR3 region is CASSSHPRGAWQPQHF. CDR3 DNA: TGTGCCAGCAGCTCCCATCCCAGAGGTGCTTGGCAGCCCCAGCATTTT.

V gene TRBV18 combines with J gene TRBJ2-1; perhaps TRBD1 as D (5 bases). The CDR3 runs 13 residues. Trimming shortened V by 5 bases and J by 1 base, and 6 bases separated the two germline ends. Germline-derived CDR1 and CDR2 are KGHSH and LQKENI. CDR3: CASSRGSYNEQFF. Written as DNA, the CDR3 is TGTGCCAGCTCAAGGGGTTCCTACAATGAGCAGTTCTTC.

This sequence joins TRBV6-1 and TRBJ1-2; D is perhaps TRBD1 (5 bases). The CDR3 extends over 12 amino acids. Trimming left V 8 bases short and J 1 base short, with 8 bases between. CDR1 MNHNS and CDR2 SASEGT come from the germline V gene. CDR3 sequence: CASSDSNYGYTF. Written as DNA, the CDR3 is TGTGCCAGCTCCGACAGTAACTATGGCTACACCTTC.

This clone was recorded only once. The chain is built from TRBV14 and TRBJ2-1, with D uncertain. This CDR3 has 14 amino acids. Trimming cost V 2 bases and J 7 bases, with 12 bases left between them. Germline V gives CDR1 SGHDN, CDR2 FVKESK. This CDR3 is CASSQTLRMNEQFF. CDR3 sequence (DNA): TGTGCCAGCAGCCAAACGTTGCGGATGAATGAGCAGTTCTTC.

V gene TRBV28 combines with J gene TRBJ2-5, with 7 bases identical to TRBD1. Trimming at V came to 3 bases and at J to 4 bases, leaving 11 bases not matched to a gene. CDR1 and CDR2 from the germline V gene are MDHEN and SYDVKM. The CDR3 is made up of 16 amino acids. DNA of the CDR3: TGTGCCAGCAGTTTCAGGGACAGCCCGGTGCGAGAGACCCAGTACTTC. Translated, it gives CASSFRDSPVRETQYF.

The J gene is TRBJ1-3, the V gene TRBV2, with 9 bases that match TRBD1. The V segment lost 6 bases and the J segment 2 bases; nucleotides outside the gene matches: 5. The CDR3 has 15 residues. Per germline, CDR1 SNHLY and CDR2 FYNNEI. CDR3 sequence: CASRGTGGPGNTIYF. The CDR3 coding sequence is TGTGCCAGCAGAGGTACAGGGGGCCCTGGAAACACCATATATTTT.

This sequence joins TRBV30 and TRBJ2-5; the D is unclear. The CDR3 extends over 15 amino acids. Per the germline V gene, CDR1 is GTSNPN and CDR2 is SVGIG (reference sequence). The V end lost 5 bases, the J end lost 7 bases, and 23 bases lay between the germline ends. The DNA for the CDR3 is TGTGCCTGGGGCCCCCCGCGACCTTCGGGTTGGACCCAGTACTTC. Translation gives CAWGPPRPSGWTQYF.

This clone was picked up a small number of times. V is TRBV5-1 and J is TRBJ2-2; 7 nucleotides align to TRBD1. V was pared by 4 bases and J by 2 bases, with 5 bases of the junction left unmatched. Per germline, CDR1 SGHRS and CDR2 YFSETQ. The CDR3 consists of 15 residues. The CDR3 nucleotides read TGCGCCAGCAGCCGAACAGGGGTTAACACCGGGGAGCTGTTTTTT. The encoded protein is CASSRTGVNTGELFF.

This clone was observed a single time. CDR3 sequence reads: CASMLGLADYEQYF. CDR3 bases: TGTGCCAGCATGTTGGGACTAGCGGACTACGAGCAGTACTTC. The genes are TRBV2 and TRBJ2-7; 11 bases match TRBD2. V lost 7 bases to trimming and J lost 3 bases; unmatched junction nucleotides: 5. This CDR3 region has 14 residues. Germline assignment: CDR1 SNHLY and CDR2 FYNNEI.

The CDR3 nucleotides read TGCGCCAGCAGCCTATGGACTAGCAGTAGAGGCACAGATACGCAGTATTTT. Protein: CASSLWTSSRGTDTQYF. J is TRBJ2-3 and V is TRBV5-1, with 8 bases aligning to TRBD2. V gave up 4 bases and J gave up 1 base; unmatched junction bases: 11. The CDR3 sequence is 17 residues long. In germline, CDR1 is SGHRS, CDR2 YFSETQ.